This entry is about one T cell receptor (beta chain). Other DNA sequences in this specimen translate into the identical CDR3. PCR used 60 Vbeta primers and 13 Jbeta primers. Libraries were prepared by immunoSEQ multiplex PCR; TCRdb keeps only in-frame clonotypes and omits some of them. The table lists 140,000 to 150,000 clones, roughly 77% of them singletons. These data originate in a study of cytomegalovirus exposure and HLA in healthy donors. CDR1 and CDR2 from the germline V gene are SGHRS and YFSETQ. V was clipped by 0 bases and J by 0 bases, with 5 bases between them. The length of the CDR3 is 14 residues.

The sequence came from a male donor in good health and CMV-seronegative. V is TRBV5-1 and J is TRBJ2-3, with D perhaps matching TRBD1 (5 bases). The source material was PBMCs. For the CDR3, the DNA is TGCGCCAGCAGCTTGGGACAGAGCACAGATACGCAGTATTTT. Its protein is CASSLGQSTDTQYF.